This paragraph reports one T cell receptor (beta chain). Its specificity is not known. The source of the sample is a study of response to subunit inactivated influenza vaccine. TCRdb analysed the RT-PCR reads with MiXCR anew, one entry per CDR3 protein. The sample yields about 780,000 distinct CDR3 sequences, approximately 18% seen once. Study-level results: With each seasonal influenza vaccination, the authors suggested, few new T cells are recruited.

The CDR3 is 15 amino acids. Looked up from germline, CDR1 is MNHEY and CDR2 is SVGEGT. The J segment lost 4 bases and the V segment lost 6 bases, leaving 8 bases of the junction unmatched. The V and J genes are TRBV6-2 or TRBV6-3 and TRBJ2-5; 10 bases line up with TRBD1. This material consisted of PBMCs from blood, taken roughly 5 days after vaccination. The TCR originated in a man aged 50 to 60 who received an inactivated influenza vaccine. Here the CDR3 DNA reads TGTGCCAGCAGACCCGCCGGGACAGGGGTAGAGACCCAGTACTTC. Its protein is CASRPAGTGVETQYF.